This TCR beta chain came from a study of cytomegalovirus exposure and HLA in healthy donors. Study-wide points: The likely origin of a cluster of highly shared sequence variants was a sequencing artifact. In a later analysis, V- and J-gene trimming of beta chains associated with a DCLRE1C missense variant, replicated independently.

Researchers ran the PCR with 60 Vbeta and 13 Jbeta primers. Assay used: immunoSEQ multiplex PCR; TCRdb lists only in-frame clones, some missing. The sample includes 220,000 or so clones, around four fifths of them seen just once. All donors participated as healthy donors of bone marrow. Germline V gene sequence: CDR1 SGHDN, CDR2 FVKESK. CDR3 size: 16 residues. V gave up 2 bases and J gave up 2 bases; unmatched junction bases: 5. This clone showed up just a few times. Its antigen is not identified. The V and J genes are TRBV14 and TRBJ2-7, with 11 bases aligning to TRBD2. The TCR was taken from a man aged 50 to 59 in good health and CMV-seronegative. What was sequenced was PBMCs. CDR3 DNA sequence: TGTGCCAGCAGCCAAAAGCGGGGACTAGCGGCCTACGAGCAGTACTTC. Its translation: CASSQKRGLAAYEQYF.